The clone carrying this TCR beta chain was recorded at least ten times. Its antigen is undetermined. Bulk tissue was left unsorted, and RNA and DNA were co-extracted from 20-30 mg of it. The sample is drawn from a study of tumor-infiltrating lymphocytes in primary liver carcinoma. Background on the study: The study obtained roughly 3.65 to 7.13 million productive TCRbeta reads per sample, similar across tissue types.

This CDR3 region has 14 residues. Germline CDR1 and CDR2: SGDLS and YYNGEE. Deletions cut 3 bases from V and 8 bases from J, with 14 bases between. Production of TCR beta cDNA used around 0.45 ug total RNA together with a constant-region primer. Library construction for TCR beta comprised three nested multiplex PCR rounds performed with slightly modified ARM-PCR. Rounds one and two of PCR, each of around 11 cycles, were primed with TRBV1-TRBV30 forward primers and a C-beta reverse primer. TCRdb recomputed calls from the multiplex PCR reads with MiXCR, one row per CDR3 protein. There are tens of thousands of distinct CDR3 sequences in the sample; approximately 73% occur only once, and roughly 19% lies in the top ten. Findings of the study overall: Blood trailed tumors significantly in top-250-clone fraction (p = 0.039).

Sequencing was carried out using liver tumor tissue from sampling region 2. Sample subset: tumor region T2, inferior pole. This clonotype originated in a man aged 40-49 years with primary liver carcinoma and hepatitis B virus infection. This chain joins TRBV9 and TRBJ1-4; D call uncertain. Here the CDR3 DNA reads TGTGCCAGCAGCGCCCAAATGGGTAGCGAAAAACTGTTTTTT. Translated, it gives CASSAQMGSEKLFF.